This TCR beta chain originates from a study of CXCR3-negative and CXCR3-positive naive CD8 T cells. Study-level results: Diversity ran similarly high across both naive subsets but far lower in memory CD8+ cells.

The CDR3 is 17 residues long. The germline CDR1 and CDR2 sequences are SGHDN and FVKESK. A remark on this clonotype: Its antigen is not known.

The libraries of TRB cDNA were constructed through 5' RACE using UMI labels. Reprocessing the 5' RACE reads, TCRdb reports a single entry for every CDR3 protein and omits DNA. Its table records 90,000 to 95,000 distinct CDR3 sequences. The TCR sequence derives from a human donor in good health. Some clones in this sample may be carry-over from other donors' samples. This rearrangement joins TRBV14 to TRBJ2-1; TCRdb returns TRBD1, unconfirmable since there is no DNA. Sequenced: naive CXCR3- CD8+ T cells from blood. This sample's subset: CD45RO-CCR7+CD27+CD95- naive CD8+ T cells lacking CXCR3 (TNR3-). The CDR3: CASSPGFLQVSYNEQFF.